This TCR beta chain was sequenced for a study of T cell clonality in common variable immunodeficiency. Study-wide points: Common variable immunodeficiency TCR beta sequences reportedly had fewer deletions and N-nucleotide insertions. Compared with healthy controls, CVID subjects showed increased TCRbeta clonality, mostly in about a third.

This clone occurred many times. Antigen unknown. From the germline J gene comes the end of the CDR3, since the read stops 3 residues before it. The germline gives CDR1 MDHEN, CDR2 SYDVKM. The CDR3 contains 16 residues. Donors gave roughly 4.5 to 8 ml heparinized peripheral whole blood. Profiling relied on immunoSEQ multiplex PCR, and the TCRdb table lists in-frame clones only, not all of them. The sample shows 30,000 to 45,000 clones, none of them appearing just once. The source is a person between 18 and 70 years old in good health. The chain carries TRBV28 and TRBJ1-2; tentatively, D is TRBD1 (6 bases). The sample comprised peripheral blood mononuclear cells. Incomplete CDR3 DNA: TGTGCCAGCAGTCCCTTCGGGCGACGTACACAGGGACGC. This encodes CASSPFGRRTQGR. The CDR3, in full, reads CASSPFGRRTQGRYTF.